Listed below are T cell receptor beta chains from one sample, sequenced in a study of shared clonotypes between healthy human individuals. Assay: immunoSEQ multiplex PCR; the TCRdb copy retains only in-frame clones and omits some. The table lists approximately 2.5 million clones, 93% of them singletons, with roughly 0.36% in the top ten. Sequenced sample: naive CD4+ T cells from PBMCs. The receptors here all came from a man aged 18 to 29 in good health. Some clones in this sample may be carry-over from other donors' samples. CDR3s include the opening cysteine and the closing phenylalanine or tryptophan. A D gene is named only where the DNA matches it firmly. Size is stated for part of the rows, as once, few or many counts, or as a class when the clone is expanded.

>once|TRBJ2-7|NA|TRBV11-2
CASSSVRGSSTYEQYF
TGTGCCAGCAGCTCGGTAAGGGGGAGCTCCACCTACGAGCAGTACTTC
>NA|TRBJ2-1|NA|TRBV2
CASMGDSYNEQFF
TGTGCCAGCATGGGTGACTCCTACAATGAGCAGTTCTTC
>NA|TRBJ2-3|TRBD2|TRBV2
CASSEAPSGWSSDTQYF
TGTGCCAGCAGTGAAGCGCCTAGCGGGTGGTCCAGCGATACGCAGTATTTT
>once|TRBJ2-7|TRBD2|TRBV10-3
CAISEASGSSYEQYF
TGTGCCATCAGTGAGGCTAGCGGGAGCTCCTACGAGCAGTACTTC
>NA|TRBJ2-7|TRBD2|TRBV27
CASSETSGSLYEQYF
TGTGCCAGCAGTGAAACTAGCGGGAGCCTCTACGAGCAGTACTTC
>once|TRBJ1-1|NA|TRBV5-1
CASRAWVPAVPTEAFF
TGCGCCAGCAGAGCCTGGGTACCTGCCGTCCCCACTGAAGCTTTCTTT
>once|TRBJ2-3|NA|TRBV19
CASSIGAGRTDTQYF
TGTGCCAGTAGTATAGGCGCAGGCCGCACAGATACGCAGTATTTT
>NA|TRBJ2-7|NA|TRBV5-5
CASSLLYRYEQYF
TGTGCCAGCAGTCTTCTTTACAGATACGAGCAGTACTTC
>NA|TRBJ1-5|NA|TRBV28
CASSPQNQPQHF
TGTGCCAGCAGTCCCCAGAATCAGCCCCAGCATTTT
>NA|TRBJ2-7|TRBD1|TRBV11-3
CASSLGQGNYEQYF
TGTGCCAGCAGCCTGGGACAGGGAAACTACGAGCAGTACTTC
>NA|TRBJ1-3|NA|TRBV7-2
CASSLSRLTSGNTIYF
TGTGCCAGCAGCCTAAGCAGGCTAACCTCTGGAAACACCATATATTTT
>NA|TRBJ2-2|TRBD2|TRBV4-2
CASSQAGGYNTGELFF
TGTGCCAGCAGCCAGGCGGGAGGGTATAACACCGGGGAGCTGTTTTTT
>NA|TRBJ2-1|TRBD2|TRBV2
CASSEEAGDGNEQFF
TGTGCCAGCAGTGAAGAAGCGGGAGACGGCAATGAGCAGTTCTTC
>NA|TRBJ1-5|TRBD1|TRBV6-1
CASTPGTGFNQPQHF
TGTGCCAGCACACCCGGGACAGGTTTTAATCAGCCCCAGCATTTT
>once|TRBJ2-1|NA|TRBV4-1
CASSQGSPVRFDEQFF
TGCGCCAGCAGCCAAGGGTCCCCCGTCCGGTTCGATGAGCAGTTCTTC
>NA|TRBJ2-7|TRBD2|TRBV9
CASSEGRASGIYEQYF
TGTGCCAGCAGCGAGGGAAGGGCTAGCGGGATCTACGAGCAGTACTTC
>NA|TRBJ2-1|TRBD1|TRBV5-4
CASSQRDRLYNEQFF
TGTGCCAGCAGCCAACGGGACAGACTATACAATGAGCAGTTCTTC
>NA|TRBJ2-5|TRBD2|TRBV5-4
CASSSPGLAEKGETQYF
TGTGCCAGCAGCTCGCCGGGACTAGCGGAGAAGGGTGAGACCCAGTACTTC
>NA|TRBJ2-1|TRBD1|TRBV11-3
CASSVTGLSREQFF
TGTGCCAGCAGCGTGACAGGGCTAAGCCGTGAGCAGTTCTTC
>NA|TRBJ1-3|TRBD1|TRBV6-1
CASRDRQYAGNTIYF
TGTGCCAGCAGGGACAGGCAATACGCTGGAAACACCATATATTTT
>NA|TRBJ2-5|TRBD2|TRBV10-3
CAISAGGETQYF
TGTGCCATCAGCGCGGGGGGGGAGACCCAGTACTTC
>NA|TRBJ2-2|NA|TRBV5-4
CASSLSLDGRTGELFF
TGTGCCAGCAGCTTGTCTCTTGACGGTAGGACCGGGGAGCTGTTTTTT
>NA|TRBJ1-4|TRBD1|TRBV5-1
CASSFLQGDEKLFF
TGCGCCAGCAGCTTTTTACAGGGGGATGAAAAACTGTTTTTT
>NA|TRBJ2-7|NA|TRBV18
CASSPPDTGRYEQYF
TGTGCCAGCTCACCACCTGACACAGGCCGATACGAGCAGTACTTC
>few|TRBJ1-1|NA|TRBV10-1
CASSPGTYNTEAFF
TGCGCCAGCAGCCCAGGGACATACAACACTGAAGCTTTCTTT
>NA|TRBJ1-1|NA|TRBV25-1
CASSGRGGPDTEAFF
TGTGCCAGCAGTGGTCGAGGGGGTCCAGACACTGAAGCTTTCTTT
>NA|TRBJ2-7|TRBD2|TRBV12-5
CASGSQREGYEQYF
TGTGCTAGTGGATCACAGCGGGAGGGGTACGAGCAGTACTTC
>NA|TRBJ2-1|NA|TRBV6-1
CASNWRQYNEQFF
TGTGCCAGCAATTGGCGACAGTACAATGAGCAGTTCTTC
>NA|TRBJ1-1|NA|TRBV28
CASSLSWGTEAFF
TGTGCCAGCAGTTTAAGCTGGGGCACTGAAGCTTTCTTT
>NA|TRBJ1-1|NA|TRBV5-1
CASSLGPQGFWAFF
TGCGCCAGCAGCTTGGGGCCACAGGGTTTCTGGGCTTTCTTT
>NA|TRBJ1-5|TRBD1|TRBV19
CASSMSGTGSQPQHF
TGTGCCAGTAGTATGTCCGGGACAGGGAGTCAGCCCCAGCATTTT